The clone carrying this T cell receptor beta chain has ten or more counts. Its specificity is not known. The CDR3 consists of 18 residues. Germline CDR1 is DFQATT and CDR2 is SNEGSKA (reference sequence). The J segment lost 7 bases and the V segment lost 2 bases, leaving 14 bases of the junction unmatched. One entry per CDR3 protein, called by TCRdb with MiXCR from the 5' RACE reads. The table shows 25,000 to 30,000 distinct CDR3 sequences, with around 13% occurring only once. These data belong to a study of spatial heterogeneity in lung cancer. Study as a whole: Beta-chain sequences were consistently detected more often than alpha-chain sequences.

Study-wide results and limits: There were more appearances of ubiquitous expanded tumor TCRs in blood at resection than at follow-up.

As to time point: sample taken at primary tumor resection. Whole RNA, isolated from tumor, nontumor lung or frozen PBMC, was sequenced without prior sorting. The donors comprised about 65 untreated early-stage non-small cell lung cancer patients. The TCR sequence derives from a female donor with early-stage non-small cell lung cancer. The J gene is TRBJ2-1, the V gene TRBV20-1, with 13 bases identical to TRBD2. The sample in question was PBMCs, obtained at surgery. CDR3 sequence: CSARPPSHGLAGVNEQFF. CDR3 DNA sequence: TGCAGTGCTAGACCACCCAGTCATGGACTAGCGGGAGTAAATGAGCAGTTCTTC.